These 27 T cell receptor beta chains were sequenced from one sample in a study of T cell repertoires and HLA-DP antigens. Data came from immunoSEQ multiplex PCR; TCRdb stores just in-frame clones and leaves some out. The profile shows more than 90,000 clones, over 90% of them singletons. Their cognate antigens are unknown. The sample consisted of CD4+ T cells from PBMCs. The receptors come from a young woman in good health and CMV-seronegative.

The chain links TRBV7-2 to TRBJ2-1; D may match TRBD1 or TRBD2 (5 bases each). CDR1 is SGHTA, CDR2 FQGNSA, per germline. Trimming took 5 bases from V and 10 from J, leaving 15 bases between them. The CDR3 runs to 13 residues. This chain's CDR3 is CASSSQGPWEQFF. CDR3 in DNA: TGTGCCAGCAGCAGCCAGGGACCGTGGGAGCAGTTCTTC.

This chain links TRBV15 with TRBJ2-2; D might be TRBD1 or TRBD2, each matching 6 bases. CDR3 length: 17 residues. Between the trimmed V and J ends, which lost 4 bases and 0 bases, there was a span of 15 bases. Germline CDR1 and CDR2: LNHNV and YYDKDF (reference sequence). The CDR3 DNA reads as TGTGCCACCAGCACCCTCGGGGGCGGAGCGAACACCGGGGAGCTGTTTTTT. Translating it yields CATSTLGGGANTGELFF. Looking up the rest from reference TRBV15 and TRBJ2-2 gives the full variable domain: DAMVIQNPRYQVTQFGKPVTLSCSQTLNHNVMYWYQQKSSQAPKLLFHYYDKDFNNEADTPDNFQSRRPNTSFCFLDIRSPGLGDTAMYLCATSTLGGGANTGELFFGEGSRLTVL.

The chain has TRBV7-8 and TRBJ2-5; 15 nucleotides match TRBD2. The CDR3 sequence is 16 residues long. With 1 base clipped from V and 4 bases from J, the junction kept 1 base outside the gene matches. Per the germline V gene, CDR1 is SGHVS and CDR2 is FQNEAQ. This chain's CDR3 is CASSLGTSGRGETQYF. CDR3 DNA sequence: TGTGCCAGCAGCTTAGGGACTAGCGGGAGGGGAGAGACCCAGTACTTC.

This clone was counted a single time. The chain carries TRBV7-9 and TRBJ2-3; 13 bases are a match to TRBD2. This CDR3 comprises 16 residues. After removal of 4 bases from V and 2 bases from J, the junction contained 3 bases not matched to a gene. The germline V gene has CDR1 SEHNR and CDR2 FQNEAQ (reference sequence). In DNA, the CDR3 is TGTGCCAGCAGCTCTGGACTAGCGGGGGCCACAGATACGCAGTATTTT. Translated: CASSSGLAGATDTQYF.

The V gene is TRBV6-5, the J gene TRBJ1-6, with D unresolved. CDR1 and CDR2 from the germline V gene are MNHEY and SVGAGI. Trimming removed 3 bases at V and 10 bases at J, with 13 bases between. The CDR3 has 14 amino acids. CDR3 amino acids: CASSYQKGGSPLHF. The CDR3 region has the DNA TGTGCCAGCAGTTATCAAAAAGGAGGATCACCCCTCCACTTT.

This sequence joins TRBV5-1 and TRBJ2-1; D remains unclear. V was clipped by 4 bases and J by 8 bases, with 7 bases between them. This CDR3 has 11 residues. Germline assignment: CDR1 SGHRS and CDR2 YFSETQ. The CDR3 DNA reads TGCGCCAGCAGCGCCCTCCATGAGCAGTTCTTC. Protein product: CASSALHEQFF.

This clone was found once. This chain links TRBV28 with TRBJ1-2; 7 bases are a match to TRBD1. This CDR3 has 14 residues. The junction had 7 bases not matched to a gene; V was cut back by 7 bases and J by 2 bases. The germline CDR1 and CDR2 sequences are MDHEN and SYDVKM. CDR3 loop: CASTRQGFNYGYTF. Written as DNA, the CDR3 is TGTGCCAGCACCCGACAGGGTTTCAACTATGGCTACACCTTC.

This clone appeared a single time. The CDR3: CASTGLAGGLNEQFF. The CDR3 coding sequence is TGTGCCAGCACCGGACTAGCGGGGGGACTCAATGAGCAGTTCTTC. V gene TRBV6-6 combines with J gene TRBJ2-1, with 14 bases matching TRBD2. This CDR3 has 15 residues. The germline CDR1 and CDR2 sequences are MNHNY and SVGAGI (reference sequence). The junction had 5 bases not matched to a gene; V was cut back by 7 bases and J by 6 bases.

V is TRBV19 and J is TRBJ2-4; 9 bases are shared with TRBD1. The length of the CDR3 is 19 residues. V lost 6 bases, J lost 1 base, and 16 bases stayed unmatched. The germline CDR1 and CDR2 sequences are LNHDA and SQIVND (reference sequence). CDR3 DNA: TGTGCCAGTAGACCAAGACTGGGACAGGGCAAAGGGGCCAAAAACATTCAGTACTTC. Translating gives CASRPRLGQGKGAKNIQYF.

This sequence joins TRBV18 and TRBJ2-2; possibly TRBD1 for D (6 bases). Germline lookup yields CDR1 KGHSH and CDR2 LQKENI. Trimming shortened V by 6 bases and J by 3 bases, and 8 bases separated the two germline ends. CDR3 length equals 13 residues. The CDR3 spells CASSRQDTGELFF. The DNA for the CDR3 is TGTGCCAGCTCGCGACAGGACACCGGGGAGCTGTTTTTT.

Here the CDR3 reads CASSDGRVPISSGNTIYF. CDR3 in DNA: TGTGCCAGCAGCGATGGACGAGTCCCGATAAGCTCTGGAAACACCATATATTTT. The chain combines TRBV9 with TRBJ1-3, with D unclear. Germline-derived CDR1 and CDR2 are SGDLS and YYNGEE. The ends were cut back, 3 bases at V and 0 bases at J, with 19 bases in the middle. The CDR3 covers 18 residues.

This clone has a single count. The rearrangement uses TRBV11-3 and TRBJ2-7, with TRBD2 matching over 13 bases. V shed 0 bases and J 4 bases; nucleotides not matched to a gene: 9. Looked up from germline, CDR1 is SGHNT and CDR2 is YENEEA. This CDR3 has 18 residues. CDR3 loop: CASSLDGLAGAYIYEQYV. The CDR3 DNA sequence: TGTGCCAGCAGCTTAGATGGACTAGCGGGGGCCTATATTTACGAGCAGTACGTC.

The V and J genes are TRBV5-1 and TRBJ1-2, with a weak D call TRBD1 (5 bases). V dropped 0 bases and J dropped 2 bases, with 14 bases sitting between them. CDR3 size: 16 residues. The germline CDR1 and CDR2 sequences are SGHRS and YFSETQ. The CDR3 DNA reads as TGCGCCAGCAGCTTGGTCGCGGGGCAGCCAAACTATGGCTACACCTTC. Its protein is CASSLVAGQPNYGYTF.

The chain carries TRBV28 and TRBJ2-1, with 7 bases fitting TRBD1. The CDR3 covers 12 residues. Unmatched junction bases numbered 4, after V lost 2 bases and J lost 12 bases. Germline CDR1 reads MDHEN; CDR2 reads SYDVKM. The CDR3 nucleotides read TGTGCCAGCAGTTTAGGGGACAGAGGGCAGTTCTTC. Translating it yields CASSLGDRGQFF.

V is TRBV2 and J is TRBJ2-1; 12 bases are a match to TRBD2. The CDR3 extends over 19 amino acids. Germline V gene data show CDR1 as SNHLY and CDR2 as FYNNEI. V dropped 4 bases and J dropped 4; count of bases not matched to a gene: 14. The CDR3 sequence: CASSGDKFKLAGGYNEQFF. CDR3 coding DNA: TGTGCCAGCAGTGGCGACAAATTTAAACTAGCGGGAGGTTACAATGAGCAGTTCTTC.

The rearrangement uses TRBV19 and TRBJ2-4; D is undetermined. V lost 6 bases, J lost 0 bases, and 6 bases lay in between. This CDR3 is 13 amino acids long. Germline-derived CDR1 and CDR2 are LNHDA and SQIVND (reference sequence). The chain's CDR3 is CASRQIAKNIQYF. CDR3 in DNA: TGTGCCAGTAGACAAATAGCCAAAAACATTCAGTACTTC.

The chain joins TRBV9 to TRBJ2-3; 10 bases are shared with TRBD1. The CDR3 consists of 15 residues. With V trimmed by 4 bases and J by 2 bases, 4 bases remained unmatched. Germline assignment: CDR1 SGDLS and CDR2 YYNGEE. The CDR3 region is CASSSGTGDTDTQYF. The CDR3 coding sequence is TGTGCCAGCAGCAGCGGGACAGGGGACACAGATACGCAGTATTTT.

The CDR3 reads CASSTGGQETQYF. The CDR3 nucleotides are TGTGCCAGCAGCACGGGCGGGCAAGAGACCCAGTACTTC. The rearrangement uses TRBV11-3 and TRBJ2-5, with a tentative D call TRBD2 (5 bases). The CDR3 has 13 residues. Per germline, CDR1 SGHNT and CDR2 YENEEA. V lost 5 bases and J lost 2, with 9 bases in between.

The CDR3 region is CASVPTGGLNNEQFF. In nucleotides, the CDR3 is TGCGCCAGTGTTCCTACAGGGGGCTTAAACAATGAGCAGTTCTTC. This chain connects TRBV5-1 to TRBJ2-1, with TRBD1 identical over 9 bases. CDR1 SGHRS and CDR2 YFSETQ come from the germline V gene. The ends lost 8 bases at V and 5 bases at J; junction bases unmatched: 11. This CDR3 is built from 15 residues.

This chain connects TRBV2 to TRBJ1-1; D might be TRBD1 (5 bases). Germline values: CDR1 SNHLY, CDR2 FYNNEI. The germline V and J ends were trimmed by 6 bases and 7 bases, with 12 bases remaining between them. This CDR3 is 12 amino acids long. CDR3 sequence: CASSSRGDEAFF. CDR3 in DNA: TGTGCCAGCAGCTCACGGGGGGATGAAGCTTTCTTT.

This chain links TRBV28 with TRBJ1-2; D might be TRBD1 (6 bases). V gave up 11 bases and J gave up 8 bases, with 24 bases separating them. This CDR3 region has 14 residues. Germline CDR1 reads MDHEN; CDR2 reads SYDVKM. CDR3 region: CAHPRGGGERGYTF. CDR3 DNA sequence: TGTGCCCATCCCCGCGGGGGGGGCGAACGGGGCTACACCTTC.

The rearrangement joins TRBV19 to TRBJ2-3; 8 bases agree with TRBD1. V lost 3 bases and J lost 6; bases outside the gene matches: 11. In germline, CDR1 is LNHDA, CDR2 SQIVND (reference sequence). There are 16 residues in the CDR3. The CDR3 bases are TGTGCCAGTAGTATCTCCGGGACAGGATTATCGGATACGCAGTATTTT. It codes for CASSISGTGLSDTQYF.

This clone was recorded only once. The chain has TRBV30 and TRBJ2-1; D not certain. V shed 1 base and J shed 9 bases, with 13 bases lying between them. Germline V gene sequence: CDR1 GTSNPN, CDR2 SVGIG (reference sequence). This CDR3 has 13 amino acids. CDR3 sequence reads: CAWSGTWGGEQFF. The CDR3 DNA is TGTGCCTGGAGTGGTACATGGGGTGGTGAGCAGTTCTTC.

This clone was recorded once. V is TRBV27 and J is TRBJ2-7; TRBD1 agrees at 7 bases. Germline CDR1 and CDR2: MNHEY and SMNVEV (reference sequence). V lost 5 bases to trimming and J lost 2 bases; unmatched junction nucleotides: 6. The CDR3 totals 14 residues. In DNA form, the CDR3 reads TGTGCCAGCAGTCCTCGGACAGGCCCCTACGAGCAGTACGTC. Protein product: CASSPRTGPYEQYV.

Written as DNA, the CDR3 is TGTGCCAGCAGCTCTCGGGGGGGTAAAGATACGCAGTATTTT. Protein: CASSSRGGKDTQYF. V gene TRBV7-2 combines with J gene TRBJ2-3; 8 nucleotides match TRBD2. The CDR3 sequence is 14 residues long. The V and J ends lost 4 bases and 5 bases, in that order; junction bases with no gene match: 5. CDR1 is SGHTA and CDR2 is FQGNSA in the germline V gene.

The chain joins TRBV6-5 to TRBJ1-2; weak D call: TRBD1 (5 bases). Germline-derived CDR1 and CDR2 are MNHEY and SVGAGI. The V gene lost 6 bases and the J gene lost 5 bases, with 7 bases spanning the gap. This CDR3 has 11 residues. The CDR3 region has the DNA TGTGCCAGCAGCCAGGGTTATGGCTACACCTTC. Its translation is CASSQGYGYTF.

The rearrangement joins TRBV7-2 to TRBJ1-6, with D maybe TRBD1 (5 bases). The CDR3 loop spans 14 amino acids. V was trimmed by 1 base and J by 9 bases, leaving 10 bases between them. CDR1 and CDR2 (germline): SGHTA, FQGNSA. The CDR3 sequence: CASSLERDPSPLHF. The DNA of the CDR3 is TGTGCCAGCAGCTTAGAACGGGACCCTTCACCCCTCCACTTT.